This T cell receptor (beta chain) was obtained from a study of cytomegalovirus exposure and HLA in healthy donors. Notes on the study in general: Presence/absence comparisons presumed near-even sequencing depth among donors. Immune exposure information comprised only CMV serostatus.

With 60 Vbeta and 13 Jbeta primers, the PCR was carried out. TCRdb keeps only in-frame clones here, not all; method: immunoSEQ multiplex PCR. Altogether about 130,000 clones are present, 78% being singletons, with the ten largest covering 1.4% to 1.5%. This clone occurred a few times. Antigen: not known. V lost 8 bases to trimming and J lost 3 bases; unmatched junction nucleotides: 9. The CDR3 spans 16 residues. Germline CDR1 reads SNHLY; CDR2 reads FYNNEI. The sequenced material came from PBMCs. The sequence derives from a female donor in good health and CMV-seronegative. This sequence joins TRBV2 and TRBJ2-5; 13 positions agree with TRBD2. The CDR3 region has the DNA TGTGCCAGCTTCATTCCGGGACTAGCGGGGAAAGAGACCCAGTACTTC. Amino acid sequence: CASFIPGLAGKETQYF.